This T cell receptor (beta chain) was identified in a study of OX40 agonist ivuxolimab in advanced cancers. Study-level background: Ivuxolimab was an agonistic, fully human IgG2 monoclonal antibody directed against OX40 (CD134), a costimulatory receptor. Intravenous ivuxolimab was administered to patients every 2 weeks at six dose levels: 0.01, 0.1, 0.3, 1.5, 3 and 10 mg/kg. Among the roughly 52 dose-escalation patients, 19 had hepatocellular carcinoma, approximately 15 melanoma, 9 renal cell carcinoma and 9 head and neck cancer. In the dose-escalation cohort, more than 75% of patients were male, and the mean age was approximately 60 years, with a range of about 23 to 85. Prior anti-PD-1, anti-PD-L1 or anti-CTLA-4 therapy was permitted, and 30% to 45% of dose-escalation patients had received checkpoint inhibitors. Partial responses were achieved by three dose-escalation patients, of whom one had hepatocellular carcinoma and two had cutaneous melanoma. Peripheral TCRbeta sequencing aimed to test whether ivuxolimab altered TCR sequence diversity and caused clonal T-cell expansion. The paper describes the monotherapy dose-escalation part (N ≈ 52 patients) of the phase I trial of ivuxolimab.

A remark on this clone: The antigen this receptor binds is unknown. The input lacks base qualities; no much larger clone sits a single base away.

The trial excluded patients who had a history of autoimmune disease or who were on systemic immunosuppression. Peripheral blood for TCR sequencing was drawn from every dose cohort at baseline, at cycle 4 day 1 and at cycle 7 day 1. The samples were taken from a phase I, first-in-human, multicenter, open-label dose-escalation trial of ivuxolimab. Adults with locally advanced or metastatic melanoma, renal cell carcinoma, hepatocellular carcinoma or head and neck squamous cell carcinoma were enrolled in the trial. Before TCR sequencing, CD4+ T cells and CD8+ T cells from peripheral blood were sorted into separate populations. CDR1 and CDR2 are drawn from the germline V gene: SGHTA, FQGNSA. V is cut by 5 bases and J by 12 bases, and the space between the germline ends is 19 bases. The CDR3 contains 13 residues, cysteine and phenylalanine counted. CDR3 DNA is the only sequence kept; it has 39 bases, read in frame from the first base.

To sequence the TCRbeta CDR3 region, genomic DNA was isolated from the sorted cells. The immunoSEQ Assay was used for sequencing of TCRbeta CDR3 regions. What TCRdb holds here is the immuneACCESS table cut down to in-frame rearrangements. Part of the clones is not present; checked against another copy, under half of the missing clones reflect an unresolved V gene, and the others are unexplained. This sample holds tens of thousands of clones; 70% to 90% were observed only once. Of the sample, 4.5% to 5.5% is held by the ten largest clones. What the research found in general, with its limitations: Low levels of normalized T-cell clonal expansion were also shown by some nonresponding patients. At doses of 0.1 to 3.0 mg/kg, clonal expansion of both CD4+ and CD8+ T cells in blood was seen between baseline and week 6. After ivuxolimab, expanded clones were on average more numerous among CD8+ T cells than among CD4+ T cells. In partial responders in the 0.1-3.0 mg/kg groups, normalized peripheral clonal expansion was found to be among the lowest, especially among CD8+ T cells. The antigen specificity of the peripheral T cells that underwent clonal expansion was not determined.

This receptor was obtained from an adult with an advanced solid tumor such as melanoma, head and neck, liver or kidney cancer. The starting material was CD4+ or CD8+ T cells sorted from blood, obtained in a trial of the OX40 agonist ivuxolimab. The chain couples TRBV7-2 to TRBJ2-5, with the D gene call left open. The CDR3 protein: CASSLPNGRSEYF. The nucleotide sequence reads TGTGCCAGCAGCCTGCCCAATGGCAGGAGCGAGTACTTC.